This T cell receptor (beta chain) was profiled in a study of cytomegalovirus exposure and HLA in healthy donors. Per the germline V gene, CDR1 is SGDLS and CDR2 is YYNGEE. V was pared by 0 bases and J by 2 bases, with 8 bases between. The CDR3 is 15 residues long. General study results and limits: A later analysis associated some 16,000 TCR beta sequences with HLA alleles at a 0.05 false discovery rate. CMV serostatus was the only immune exposure information that was available. Later genetic work tied a missense DCLRE1C variant to beta-chain V and J trimming.

The PCR had 60 Vbeta and 13 Jbeta primers. Generated by immunoSEQ multiplex PCR, the TCRdb table keeps only in-frame clones and is missing some. The repertoire consists of fewer than 150,000 clones, with approximately 83% occurring once and the leading ten covering 2.5%. Concerning this clone itself: Antigen: not known.

Sequenced sample: PBMCs. The genes are TRBV9 and TRBJ1-4; D remains unclear. This receptor was identified in a woman aged 18-29 years in good health and CMV-seronegative. For the CDR3, the DNA is TGTGCCAGCAGCGTAGGGGTAGCTACTAATGAAAAACTGTTTTTT. Its protein product is CASSVGVATNEKLFF.